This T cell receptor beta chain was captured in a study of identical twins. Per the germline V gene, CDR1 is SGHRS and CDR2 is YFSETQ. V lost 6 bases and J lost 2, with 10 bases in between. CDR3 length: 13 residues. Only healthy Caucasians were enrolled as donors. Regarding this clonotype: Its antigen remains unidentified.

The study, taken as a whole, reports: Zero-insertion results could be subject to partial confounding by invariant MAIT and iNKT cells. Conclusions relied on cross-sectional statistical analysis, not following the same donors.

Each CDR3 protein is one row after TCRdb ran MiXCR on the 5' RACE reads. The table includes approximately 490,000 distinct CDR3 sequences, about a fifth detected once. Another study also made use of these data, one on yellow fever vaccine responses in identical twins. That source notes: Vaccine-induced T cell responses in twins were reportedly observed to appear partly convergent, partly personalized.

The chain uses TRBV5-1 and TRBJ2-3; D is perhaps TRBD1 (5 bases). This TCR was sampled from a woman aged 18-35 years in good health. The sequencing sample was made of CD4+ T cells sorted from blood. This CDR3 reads CASKEDNTDTQYF. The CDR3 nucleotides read TGCGCCAGCAAAGAGGACAACACAGATACGCAGTATTTT.